This paragraph covers one T cell receptor beta chain sequence. The antigen is undetermined. This sample was included in a study of cytomegalovirus exposure and HLA in healthy donors. Whole-study results and caveats: Among immune exposure information, only CMV serostatus was available. Analyzed later, association rates of TCRs varied across HLA loci, with DRB1 most and HLA-C fewest.

The primer mix had 60 Vbeta and 13 Jbeta primers. The method was immunoSEQ multiplex PCR; TCRdb's version includes in-frame clones alone and lacks a portion of them. The sample shows 170,000 or so clones, about 80% of them seen only once. There are 14 residues in the CDR3. In germline, CDR1 is LNHDA, CDR2 SQIVND (reference sequence). Trimming cost V 5 bases and J 12 bases, with 19 bases left between them. This clonotype originated in a boy between 10 and 17 years old in good health and CMV-seronegative. The genes are TRBV19 and TRBJ1-4; a possible D gene is TRBD1 (6 bases). The specimen sequenced was PBMCs. The CDR3 loop reads CASSAPQGGRELFF. CDR3 sequence (DNA): TGTGCCAGTAGTGCACCACAGGGTGGCCGGGAACTGTTTTTT.